This T cell receptor beta chain emerged from a study of blood T cell repertoires in COVID-19. Assay used: immunoSEQ multiplex PCR; TCRdb lists only in-frame clones, some missing. Of about 130,000 clones listed, roughly four fifths were seen once; the top ten hold about 5.5%. The CDR3 loop spans 12 amino acids. Germline CDR1 reads KGHDR; CDR2 reads SFDVKD. Trimming took 6 bases from V and 4 from J, leaving 7 bases between them. The genes are TRBV24-1 and TRBJ2-3; D gene ambiguous. The specimen sequenced was peripheral blood. This sequence was found in a man older than 75 with COVID-19, enrolled during active disease. As DNA, the CDR3 is TGTGCCACCAGTCGAGAGGCAGATACGCAGTATTTT. As protein: CATSREADTQYF.